These 18 T cell receptor beta chains were all obtained from the same sample, sequenced in a study of shared clonotypes between healthy human individuals (dated by TCRdb to the early 2020s). Receptor amplification or capture employed the immunoSEQ multiplex PCR assay. Drawn from immuneACCESS, this table holds only the in-frame rearrangements with V and J called that TCRdb kept. Clones are partly lost; checked studies trace under half to an unresolved V gene and leave the rest unexplained. Here the sample has around 600,000 clones; roughly 98% occur a single time. The top ten clones comprise approximately 0.33% of the sample. CD8 naive samples were obtained by positive selection for CCR7 among CD45RO-negative cells, yielding a CD45RA+CCR7+ population from which TemRA cells were excluded. Sequences were obtained from naive CD8+ T cells sorted from blood. The intended sense of this specimen's cell subset or site label: CD45RA+CCR7+. Receptors originate from a man aged 25-45 years in good health.

The chain combines TRBV9 with TRBJ1-1; maybe TRBD1 (5 bases). CDR1 and CDR2 from the germline V gene are SGDLS and YYNGEE. The CDR3 consists of 13 residues. V was cut by 4 bases and J by 5 bases, with 12 bases left in between. The CDR3 sequence: CASSIGVATEAFF. The CDR3 DNA reads TGTGCCAGCAGCATAGGGGTAGCAACTGAAGCTTTCTTT.

V is TRBV11-3 and J is TRBJ2-1, with 7 bases matching TRBD1. Germline V gene data show CDR1 as SGHNT and CDR2 as YENEEA. Trimming cost V 5 bases and J 9 bases; bases outside gene matches: 4. The CDR3 has 12 amino acids. CDR3 coding DNA: TGTGCCAGCAGCGGCCGGGACAGTGAGCAGTTCTTC. It is translated as CASSGRDSEQFF.

Details on this clone: The sample has other DNA sequences that encode this CDR3 too. CDR3 protein: CASSLVGEQFF. DNA for the CDR3: TGTGCCAGCAGCTTAGTTGGAGAGCAGTTCTTC. The V gene is TRBV7-9, the J gene TRBJ2-1; D ambiguous. V shed 1 base and J shed 10 bases, with 5 bases lying between them. This CDR3 comprises 11 residues. CDR1 is SEHNR, CDR2 FQNEAQ, per germline (reference sequence). The variable domain in full, with the rest retrieved from reference TRBV7-9 and TRBJ2-1, is DTGVSQNPRHKITKRGQNVTFRCDPISEHNRLYWYRQTLGQGPEFLTYFQNEAQLEKSRLLSDRFSAERPKGSFSTLEIQRTEQGDSAMYLCASSLVGEQFFGPGTRLTVL.

The gene calls are TRBV6-5 and TRBJ1-2; no clear D gene. V dropped 4 bases and J dropped 0 bases, with 12 bases sitting between them. CDR1 MNHEY and CDR2 SVGAGI come from the germline V gene. This CDR3 region has 15 residues. CDR3 in amino acids: CASSSLLGSNYGYTF. The CDR3, as DNA: TGTGCCAGCAGTTCGTTACTGGGATCTAACTATGGCTACACCTTC.

V and J are TRBV28 and TRBJ2-1, with 12 bases that match TRBD2. The CDR3 has 19 residues. Trimming at V came to 5 bases and at J to 1 base, leaving 12 bases not matched to a gene. Germline V gene sequence: CDR1 MDHEN, CDR2 SYDVKM. The CDR3 coding sequence is TGTGCCAGCAGTCCGCTATTCCTAGCGGGAGGGGAATCCTACAATGAGCAGTTCTTC. It codes for CASSPLFLAGGESYNEQFF.

The gene calls are TRBV27 and TRBJ2-1, with D perhaps matching TRBD1 or TRBD2 (5 bases each). Germline lookup yields CDR1 MNHEY and CDR2 SMNVEV (reference sequence). The CDR3 is 16 amino acids. Between the trimmed V and J ends, which lost 5 bases and 2 bases, there was a span of 16 bases. The CDR3 DNA follows: TGTGCCAGCAGTCCCTTGGGGGAGACCCCCTACAATGAGCAGTTCTTC. It translates to CASSPLGETPYNEQFF.

The CDR3 DNA is TGTGCCAGCAGCTTAGTGGGGCAGGTCTACGAGCAGTACTTC. Its protein product is CASSLVGQVYEQYF. The chain couples TRBV7-2 to TRBJ2-7; weak D call: TRBD1 (5 bases). Between the trimmed V and J ends, which lost 1 base and 3 bases, there was a span of 10 bases. The germline V gene encodes CDR1 SGHTA and CDR2 FQGNSA. The CDR3 covers 14 residues.

CDR3 amino acids: CASSPGGVYNYEQYF. CDR3 bases: TGTGCCAGCAGCCCGGGGGGGGTGTATAATTACGAGCAGTACTTC. V and J are TRBV7-9 and TRBJ2-7; 8 bases fit TRBD2. V gave up 5 bases and J gave up 4 bases; unmatched junction bases: 10. The CDR3 contains 15 residues. The germline gives CDR1 SEHNR, CDR2 FQNEAQ (reference sequence).

The chain uses TRBV4-1 and TRBJ2-6; tentatively, D is TRBD2 (5 bases). The length of the CDR3 is 15 residues. Trimming took off 3 bases at V and 2 bases at J, with 8 bases between the two ends. Germline CDR1 MGHRA, CDR2 YSYEKL. CDR3 coding DNA: TGCGCCAGCAGCCAGACGGGAACTGGGGCCAACGTCCTGACTTTC. Translated: CASSQTGTGANVLTF.

The gene calls are TRBV5-4 and TRBJ2-1, with TRBD2 identical over 8 bases. The CDR3 is 13 amino acids. V lost 4 bases and J lost 15; bases outside the gene matches: 12. Germline V lookup: CDR1 SGHNT, CDR2 YYREEE (reference sequence). The CDR3 DNA follows: TGTGCCAGCAGCCTGGAAGCTTCCGCGGGAGGGTTCTTC. This translates into CASSLEASAGGFF.

V and J are TRBV29-1 and TRBJ2-7; D is unresolved. The V and J ends lost 3 bases and 1 base respectively, with 13 bases between them. CDR3 size: 14 residues. Germline V gene data show CDR1 as SQVTM and CDR2 as ANQGSEA. The CDR3 DNA sequence: TGCAGCGTTGAGGGCCCCCCGAAATCCTACGAGCAGTACTTC. It encodes CSVEGPPKSYEQYF.

The chain couples TRBV10-2 to TRBJ2-5; TRBD1 matches at 8 bases. V was clipped by 6 bases and J by 2 bases; unmatched bases: 5. Germline values: CDR1 WSHSY, CDR2 SAAADI. The CDR3 covers 14 residues. As DNA, the CDR3 is TGCGCCAGCAGGACCGGGACAGGTCAAGAGACCCAGTACTTC. Protein product: CASRTGTGQETQYF.

This clone was found once. The J gene is TRBJ2-1, the V gene TRBV2; perhaps TRBD1 as D (5 bases). Germline V gene lookup returns CDR1 SNHLY and CDR2 FYNNEI. Trimming removed 1 base at V and 4 bases at J, with 11 bases between. This CDR3 is built from 15 residues. The CDR3 DNA is TGTGCCAGCAGTGAAGATCCAGGGCTTTACAATGAGCAGTTCTTC. It codes for CASSEDPGLYNEQFF.

The chain carries TRBV11-2 and TRBJ2-6; 7 bases map to TRBD2. Germline-derived CDR1 and CDR2 are SGHAT and FQNNGV. Trimming removed 5 bases from V and 0 bases from J; junction bases left unmatched: 1. The length of the CDR3 is 15 residues. The DNA of the CDR3 is TGTGCCAGCAGCCGGGGGGACTCTGGGGCCAACGTCCTGACTTTC. This encodes CASSRGDSGANVLTF.

The gene calls are TRBV7-9 and TRBJ2-1; either TRBD1 or TRBD2 may supply D (7 bases each). The V end was cut by 5 bases, the J end by 12 bases, with 20 bases between. Germline V gives CDR1 SEHNR, CDR2 FQNEAQ (reference sequence). This CDR3 has 14 residues. The chain's CDR3 is CASSPGGAKGPQFF. CDR3 bases: TGTGCCAGCAGCCCAGGGGGGGCGAAGGGACCGCAGTTCTTC. Based on the CDR3 plus reference TRBV7-9 and TRBJ2-1, the full variable domain is DTGVSQNPRHKITKRGQNVTFRCDPISEHNRLYWYRQTLGQGPEFLTYFQNEAQLEKSRLLSDRFSAERPKGSFSTLEIQRTEQGDSAMYLCASSPGGAKGPQFFGPGTRLTVL.

This chain joins TRBV30 and TRBJ2-7, with TRBD2 matching over 11 bases. The germline gives CDR1 GTSNPN, CDR2 SVGIG (reference sequence). V trimming: 2 bases; J trimming: 0 bases; junction bases outside the gene matches: 9. This CDR3 has 17 residues. For the CDR3, the DNA is TGTGCCTGGAGTACTACTCCACTAGCGGGAGACTCCTACGAGCAGTACTTC. Its protein product is CAWSTTPLAGDSYEQYF. The variable domain in full, completed from reference TRBV30 and TRBJ2-7, reads SQTIHQWPATLVQPVGSPLSLECTVEGTSNPNLYWYRQAAGRGLQLLFYSVGIGQISSEVPQNLSASRPQDRQFILSSKKLLLSDSGFYLCAWSTTPLAGDSYEQYFGPGTRLTVT.

This chain uses TRBV13 with TRBJ2-7, with 9 bases lining up with TRBD2. The V gene end was trimmed by 1 base and the J gene end by 5 bases; junction bases not matched to a gene: 12. Germline V gene data show CDR1 as PRHDT and CDR2 as FYEKMQ (reference sequence). The CDR3 covers 17 residues. The CDR3 DNA reads TGTGCCAGCAGCTTAGCGTTTTTTAGCGGGAGTAGCAACGAGCAGTACTTC. Protein: CASSLAFFSGSSNEQYF.

The chain combines TRBV6-5 with TRBJ1-2; D is uncertain. The CDR3 consists of 13 residues. Between the trimmed V and J ends, which lost 2 bases and 2 bases, there was a span of 6 bases. CDR1 and CDR2 (germline): MNHEY, SVGAGI. The CDR3 nucleotides are TGTGCCAGCAGTTACCAAGGGAACTATGGCTACACCTTC. Translated, it gives CASSYQGNYGYTF.